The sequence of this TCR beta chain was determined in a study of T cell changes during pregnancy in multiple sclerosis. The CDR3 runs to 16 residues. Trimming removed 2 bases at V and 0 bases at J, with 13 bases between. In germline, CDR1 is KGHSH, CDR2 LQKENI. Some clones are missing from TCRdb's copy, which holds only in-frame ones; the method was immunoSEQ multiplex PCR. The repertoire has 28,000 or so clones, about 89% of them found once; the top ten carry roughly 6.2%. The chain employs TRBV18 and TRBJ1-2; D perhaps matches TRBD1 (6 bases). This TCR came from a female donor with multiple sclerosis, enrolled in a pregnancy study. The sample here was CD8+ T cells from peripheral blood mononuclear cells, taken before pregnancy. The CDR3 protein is CASSPIWDTSNYGYTF. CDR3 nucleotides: TGTGCCAGCTCACCAATCTGGGACACCTCTAACTATGGCTACACCTTC.